This T cell receptor beta chain appears in the sequencing data of a study of CD8+ T cells in alopecia areata. Described treatment: oral pan-JAK inhibitor, 5-10 mg twice daily. Per germline, CDR1 SEHNR and CDR2 FQNEAQ (reference sequence). Trimming took off 1 base at V and 5 bases at J, with 14 bases between the two ends. This CDR3 is 15 amino acids long. RNA, once extracted, was reverse transcribed into cDNA for use as the sequencing template. The method was immunoSEQ multiplex PCR; TCRdb's version includes in-frame clones alone and lacks a portion of them. The data show fewer than 250,000 clones, approximately 47% seen once.

This clonotype originated in a human donor with alopecia areata. The chain has TRBV7-9 and TRBJ2-5; weak D call: TRBD2 (5 bases). The sample was CD4+ T cells sorted from blood, taken at approximately week 36, from a patient treated with tofacitinib. In nucleotides, the CDR3 is TGTGCCAGCAGCTTAGGCCAAGGGAGTATGGAGACCCAGTACTTC. Its protein is CASSLGQGSMETQYF.